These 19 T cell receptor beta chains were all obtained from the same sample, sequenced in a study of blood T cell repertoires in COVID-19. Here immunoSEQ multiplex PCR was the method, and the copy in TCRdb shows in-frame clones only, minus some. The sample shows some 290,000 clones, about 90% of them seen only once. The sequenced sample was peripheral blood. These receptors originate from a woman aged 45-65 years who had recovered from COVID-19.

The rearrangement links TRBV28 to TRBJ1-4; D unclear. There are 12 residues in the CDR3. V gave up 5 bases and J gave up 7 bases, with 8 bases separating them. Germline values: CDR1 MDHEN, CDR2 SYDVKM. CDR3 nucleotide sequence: TGTGCCAGCAGTCTCGTGCGTGAAAAACTGTTTTTT. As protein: CASSLVREKLFF.

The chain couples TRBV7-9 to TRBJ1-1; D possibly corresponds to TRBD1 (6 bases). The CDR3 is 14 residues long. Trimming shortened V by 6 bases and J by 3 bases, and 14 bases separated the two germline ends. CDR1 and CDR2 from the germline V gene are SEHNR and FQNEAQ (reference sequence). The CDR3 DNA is TGTGCCAGCAGTCGGACAGTTGGAGACACTGAAGCTTTCTTT. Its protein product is CASSRTVGDTEAFF.

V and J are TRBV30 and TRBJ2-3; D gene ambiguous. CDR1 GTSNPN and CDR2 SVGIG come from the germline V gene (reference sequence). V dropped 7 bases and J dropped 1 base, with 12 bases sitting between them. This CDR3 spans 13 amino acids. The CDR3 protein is CAYLPLGTDTQYF. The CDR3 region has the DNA TGTGCCTACCTACCACTGGGCACAGATACGCAGTATTTT. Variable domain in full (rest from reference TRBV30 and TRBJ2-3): SQTIHQWPATLVQPVGSPLSLECTVEGTSNPNLYWYRQAAGRGLQLLFYSVGIGQISSEVPQNLSASRPQDRQFILSSKKLLLSDSGFYLCAYLPLGTDTQYFGPGTRLTVL.

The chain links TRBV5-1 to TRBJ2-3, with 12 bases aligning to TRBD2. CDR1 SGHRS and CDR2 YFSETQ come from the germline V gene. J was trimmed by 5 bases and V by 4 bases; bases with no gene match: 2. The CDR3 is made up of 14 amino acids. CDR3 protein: CASSEGLAGDTQYF. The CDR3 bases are TGCGCCAGCAGCGAGGGACTAGCGGGAGATACGCAGTATTTT.

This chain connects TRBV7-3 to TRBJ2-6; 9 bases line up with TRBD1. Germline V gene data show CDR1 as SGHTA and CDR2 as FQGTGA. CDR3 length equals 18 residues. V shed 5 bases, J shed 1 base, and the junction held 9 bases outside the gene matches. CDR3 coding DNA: TGTGCCAGCAGCACAACCGGGACAGGGAGGTCTGGGGCCAACGTCCTGACTTTC. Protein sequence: CASSTTGTGRSGANVLTF.

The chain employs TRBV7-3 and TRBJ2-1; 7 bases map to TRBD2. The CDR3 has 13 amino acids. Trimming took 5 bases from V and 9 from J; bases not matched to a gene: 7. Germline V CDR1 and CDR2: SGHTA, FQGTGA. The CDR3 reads CASSPGTTGEQFF. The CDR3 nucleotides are TGTGCCAGCAGCCCCGGGACTACGGGTGAGCAGTTCTTC.

CDR3: CASSPDSLRGYTF. CDR3 DNA: TGTGCCAGCAGCCCCGATTCGTTGAGGGGCTACACCTTC. The rearrangement links TRBV9 to TRBJ1-2; no clear D gene. The CDR3 is 13 amino acids. Germline loops: CDR1 SGDLS, CDR2 YYNGEE. Trimming pared 4 bases from V and 8 bases from J, leaving 15 bases between.

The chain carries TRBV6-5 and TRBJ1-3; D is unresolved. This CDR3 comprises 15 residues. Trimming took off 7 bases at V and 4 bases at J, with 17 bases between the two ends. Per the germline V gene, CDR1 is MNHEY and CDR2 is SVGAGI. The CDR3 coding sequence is TGTGCCAGCATCTCCAGTCTACTGCGGGGAAACACCATATATTTT. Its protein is CASISSLLRGNTIYF.

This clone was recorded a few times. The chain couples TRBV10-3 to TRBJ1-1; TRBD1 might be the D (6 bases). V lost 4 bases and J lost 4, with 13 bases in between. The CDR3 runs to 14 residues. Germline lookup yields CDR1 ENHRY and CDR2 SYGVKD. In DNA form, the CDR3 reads TGTGCCATCAGTGCCGGACAGATGGGCACTGAAGCTTTCTTT. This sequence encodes CAISAGQMGTEAFF.

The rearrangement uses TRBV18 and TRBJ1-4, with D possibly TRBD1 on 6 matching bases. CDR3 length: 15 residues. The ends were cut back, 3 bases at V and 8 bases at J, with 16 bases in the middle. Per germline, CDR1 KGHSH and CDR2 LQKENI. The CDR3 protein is CASSPTTGVGEKLFF. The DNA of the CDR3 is TGTGCCAGCTCACCGACGACAGGAGTAGGGGAAAAACTGTTTTTT.

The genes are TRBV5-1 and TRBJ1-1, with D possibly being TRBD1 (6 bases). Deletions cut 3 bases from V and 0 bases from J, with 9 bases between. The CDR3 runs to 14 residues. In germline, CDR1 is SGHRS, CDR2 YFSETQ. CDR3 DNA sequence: TGCGCCAGCAGCTCGGGACAAGTGAACACTGAAGCTTTCTTT. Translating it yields CASSSGQVNTEAFF.

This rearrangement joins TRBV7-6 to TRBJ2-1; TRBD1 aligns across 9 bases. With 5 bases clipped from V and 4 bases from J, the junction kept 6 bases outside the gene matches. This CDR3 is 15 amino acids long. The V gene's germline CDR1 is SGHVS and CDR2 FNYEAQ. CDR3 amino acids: CASSVGTGLYNEQFF. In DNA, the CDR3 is TGTGCCAGCAGCGTCGGGACAGGGCTTTACAATGAGCAGTTCTTC.

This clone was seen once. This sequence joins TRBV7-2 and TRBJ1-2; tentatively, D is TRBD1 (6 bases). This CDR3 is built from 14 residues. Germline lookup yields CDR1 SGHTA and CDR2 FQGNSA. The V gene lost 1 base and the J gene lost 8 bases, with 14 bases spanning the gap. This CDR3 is CASSLDRAVRGYTF. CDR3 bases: TGTGCCAGCAGCTTAGACAGGGCCGTTAGGGGCTACACCTTC.

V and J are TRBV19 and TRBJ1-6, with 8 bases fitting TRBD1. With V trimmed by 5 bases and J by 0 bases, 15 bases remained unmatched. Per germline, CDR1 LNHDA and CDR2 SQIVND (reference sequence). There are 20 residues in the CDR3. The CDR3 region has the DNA TGTGCCAGTAGTTCGCAGCCCCCTTGGACAGGGAGCTCCTATAATTCACCCCTCCACTTT. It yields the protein CASSSQPPWTGSSYNSPLHF.

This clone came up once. Here the CDR3 DNA reads TGTGCCAGCAGCAAATCAGGGACTTACAATGAGCAGTTCTTC. Translated: CASSKSGTYNEQFF. The J gene is TRBJ2-1, the V gene TRBV3-1 (or the pseudogene TRBV3-2), with D possibly being TRBD2 (6 bases). This CDR3 comprises 14 residues. Deletions cut 5 bases from V and 4 bases from J, with 12 bases between. Germline assignment: CDR1 LGHDT and CDR2 YNNKEL (reference sequence).

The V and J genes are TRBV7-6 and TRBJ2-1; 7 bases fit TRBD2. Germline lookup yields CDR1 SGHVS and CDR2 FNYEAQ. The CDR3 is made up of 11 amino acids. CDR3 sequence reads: CAWEGINEQFF. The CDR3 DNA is TGTGCTTGGGAGGGCATCAATGAGCAGTTCTTC.

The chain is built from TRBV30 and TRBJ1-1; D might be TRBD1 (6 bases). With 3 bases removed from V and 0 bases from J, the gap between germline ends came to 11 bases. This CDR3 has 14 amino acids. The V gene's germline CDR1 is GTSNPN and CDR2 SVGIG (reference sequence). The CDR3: CAWSWDTMNTEAFF. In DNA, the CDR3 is TGTGCCTGGAGCTGGGACACGATGAACACTGAAGCTTTCTTT.

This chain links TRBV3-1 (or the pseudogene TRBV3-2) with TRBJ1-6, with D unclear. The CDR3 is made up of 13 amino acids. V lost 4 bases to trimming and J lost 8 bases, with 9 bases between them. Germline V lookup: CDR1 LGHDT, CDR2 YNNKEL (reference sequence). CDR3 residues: CASSLQSYSPLHF. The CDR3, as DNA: TGTGCCAGCAGCCTACAATCTTATTCACCCCTCCACTTT.

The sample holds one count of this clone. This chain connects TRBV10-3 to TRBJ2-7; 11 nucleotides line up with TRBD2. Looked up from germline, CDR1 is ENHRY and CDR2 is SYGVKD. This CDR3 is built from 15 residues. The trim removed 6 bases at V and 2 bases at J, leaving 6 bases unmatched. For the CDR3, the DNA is TGTGCCATCAGCGCCGGGACTAGCGGCCCCTACGAGCAGTACTTC. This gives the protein CAISAGTSGPYEQYF.